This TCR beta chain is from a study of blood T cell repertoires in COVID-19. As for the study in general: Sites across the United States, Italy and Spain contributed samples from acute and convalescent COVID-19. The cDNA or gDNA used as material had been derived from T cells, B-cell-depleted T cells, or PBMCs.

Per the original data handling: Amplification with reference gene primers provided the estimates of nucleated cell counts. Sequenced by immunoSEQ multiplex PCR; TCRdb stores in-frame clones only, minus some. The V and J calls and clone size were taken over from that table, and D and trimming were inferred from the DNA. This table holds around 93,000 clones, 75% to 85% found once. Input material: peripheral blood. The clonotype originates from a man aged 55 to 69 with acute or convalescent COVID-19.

CDR3 bases: TGTGCCAGCACCGTGGGACTAGCGGGAGACAATGAGCAGTTCTTC. This gives the protein CASTVGLAGDNEQFF. This chain connects TRBV5-8 to TRBJ2-1; 14 nucleotides align to TRBD2. Germline V lookup: CDR1 SGHTS, CDR2 YDEGEE. CDR3 size: 15 residues. With V trimmed by 6 bases and J by 5 bases, 4 bases remained unmatched.